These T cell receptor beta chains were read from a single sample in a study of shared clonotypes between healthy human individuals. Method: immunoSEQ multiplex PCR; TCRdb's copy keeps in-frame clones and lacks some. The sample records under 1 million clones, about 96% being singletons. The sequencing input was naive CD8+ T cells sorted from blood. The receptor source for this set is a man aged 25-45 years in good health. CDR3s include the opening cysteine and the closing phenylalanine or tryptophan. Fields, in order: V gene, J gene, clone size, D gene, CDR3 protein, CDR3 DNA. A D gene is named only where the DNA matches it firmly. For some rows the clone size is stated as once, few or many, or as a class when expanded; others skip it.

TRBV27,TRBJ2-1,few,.,CASSLPSVSSSYNEQFF,TGTGCCAGCAGTTTACCTAGCGTGTCGAGCTCCTACAATGAGCAGTTCTTC
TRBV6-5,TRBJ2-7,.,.,CASKSSYEQYF,TGTGCCAGCAAGAGTTCCTACGAGCAGTACTTC
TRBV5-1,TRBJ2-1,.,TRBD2,CASSFGSGSVYEQFF,TGCGCCAGCAGCTTTGGTAGCGGGAGTGTGTATGAGCAGTTCTTC
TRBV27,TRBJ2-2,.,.,CASSLSSGELFF,TGTGCCAGCAGTTTATCCTCCGGGGAGCTGTTTTTT
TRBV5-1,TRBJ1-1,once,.,CASSSTDSRGTEAFF,TGCGCCAGCAGCTCCACGGACAGTCGAGGCACTGAAGCTTTCTTT
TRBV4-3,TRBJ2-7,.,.,CASSQGYGGDEQYF,TGCGCCAGCAGCCAAGGATACGGAGGGGACGAGCAGTACTTC
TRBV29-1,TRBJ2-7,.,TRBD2,CSVVSGRNEQYF,TGCAGCGTTGTAAGCGGGAGAAACGAGCAGTACTTC
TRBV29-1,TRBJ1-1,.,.,CSGLGPLTSEAFF,TGCAGCGGTCTAGGCCCCTTAACAAGTGAAGCTTTCTTT
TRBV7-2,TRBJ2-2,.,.,CASSQDSLNTGELFF,TGTGCCAGCAGCCAAGACAGCCTGAACACCGGGGAGCTGTTTTTT
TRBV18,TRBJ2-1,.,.,CASSPLGNNNEQFF,TGTGCCAGCTCACCACTAGGGAATAACAATGAGCAGTTCTTC
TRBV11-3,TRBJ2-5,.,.,CASSLGQETQYF,TGTGCCAGCAGCTTAGGTCAAGAGACCCAGTACTTC
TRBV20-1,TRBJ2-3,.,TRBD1,CSALGQGGQYF,TGCAGTGCTCTCGGACAGGGTGGGCAGTATTTT
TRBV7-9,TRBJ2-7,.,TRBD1,CASSSKTGGLNEQYF,TGTGCCAGCAGCTCGAAGACAGGGGGTTTGAACGAGCAGTACTTC
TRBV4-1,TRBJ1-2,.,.,CASSQMGGYTF,TGCGCCAGCAGCCAAATGGGTGGCTACACCTTC
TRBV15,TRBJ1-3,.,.,CATSRGGASSGNTIYF,TGTGCCACCAGCAGAGGGGGGGCCAGCTCTGGAAACACCATATATTTT
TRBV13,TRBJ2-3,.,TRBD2,CASSPLGRGGDTQYF,TGTGCCAGCAGCCCCTTAGGACGGGGGGGGGATACGCAGTATTTT
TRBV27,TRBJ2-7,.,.,CASAEGYEQYF,TGTGCCAGCGCGGAGGGTTACGAGCAGTACTTC
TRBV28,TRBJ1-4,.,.,CASSRPGEKLFF,TGTGCCAGCAGTCGACCAGGGGAAAAACTGTTTTTT
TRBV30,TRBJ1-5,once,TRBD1,CAWSVGQGNRPQHF,TGTGCCTGGAGTGTAGGACAGGGAAACCGGCCCCAGCATTTT
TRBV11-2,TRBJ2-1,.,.,CASSLSGLNEQFF,TGTGCCAGCAGCTTATCAGGGTTAAATGAGCAGTTCTTC
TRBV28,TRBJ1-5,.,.,CASSLWGARSQPQHF,TGTGCCAGCAGTTTATGGGGGGCGCGGAGTCAGCCCCAGCATTTT
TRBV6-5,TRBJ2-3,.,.,CASSYSTGVTDTQYF,TGTGCCAGCAGTTACTCGACGGGGGTCACAGATACGCAGTATTTT
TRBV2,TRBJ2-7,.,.,CASEVFTGTASYEQYF,TGTGCCAGCGAGGTTTTTACAGGAACCGCCTCCTACGAGCAGTACTTC
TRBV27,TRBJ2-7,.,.,CASSLVRTVGFEQYF,TGTGCCAGCAGTTTAGTTCGGACAGTGGGCTTTGAGCAGTACTTC
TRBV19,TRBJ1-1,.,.,CASSIAGGTEAFF,TGTGCCAGTAGTATAGCGGGGGGCACTGAAGCTTTCTTT
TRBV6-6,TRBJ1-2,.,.,CASSSQTGPNYGYTF,TGTGCCAGCAGTTCGCAGACAGGACCTAACTATGGCTACACCTTC
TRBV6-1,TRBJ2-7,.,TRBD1,CASSGRDRGYEQYF,TGTGCCAGCAGTGGACGGGACAGGGGCTACGAGCAGTACTTC
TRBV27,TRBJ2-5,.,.,CASSNALMQETQYF,TGTGCCAGCAGTAACGCTTTGATGCAAGAGACCCAGTACTTC
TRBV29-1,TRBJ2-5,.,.,CSVEGLETQYF,TGCAGCGTTGAAGGGTTGGAGACCCAGTACTTC
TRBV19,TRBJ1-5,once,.,CASSIWGNRNQPQHF,TGTGCCAGTAGTATATGGGGAAATCGCAATCAGCCCCAGCATTTT
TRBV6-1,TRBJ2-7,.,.,CASSSREQYF,TGTGCCAGCAGTTCAAGGGAGCAGTACTTC
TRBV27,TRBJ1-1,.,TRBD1,CASSSLTGGMNTEAFF,TGTGCCAGCAGTTCCCTGACAGGGGGCATGAACACTGAAGCTTTCTTT
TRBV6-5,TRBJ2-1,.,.,CASSYSQRNEQFF,TGTGCCAGCAGTTACTCCCAGCGCAATGAGCAGTTCTTC
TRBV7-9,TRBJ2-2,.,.,CASSSLTGYGTGELFF,TGTGCCAGCAGCTCACTAACAGGGTATGGAACCGGGGAGCTGTTTTTT
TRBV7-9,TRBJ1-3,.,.,CASGPGPGNTIYF,TGTGCCAGCGGGCCCGGCCCTGGAAACACCATATATTTT
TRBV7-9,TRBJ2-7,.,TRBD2,CASSLVTSGDYEQYF,TGTGCCAGCAGCTTAGTCACTAGCGGGGACTACGAGCAGTACTTC
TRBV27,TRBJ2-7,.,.,CASSLGGTLYEQYF,TGTGCCAGCAGTTTAGGGGGAACCCTCTACGAGCAGTACTTC
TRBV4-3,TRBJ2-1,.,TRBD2,CASSQVNLAEDNEQFF,TGCGCCAGCAGCCAAGTAAACCTAGCGGAGGACAATGAGCAGTTCTTC
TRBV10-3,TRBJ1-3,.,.,CATTGHTEAGNTIYF,TGTGCCACCACAGGACATACTGAGGCTGGAAACACCATATATTTT
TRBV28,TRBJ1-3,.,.,CASSFSPRGGQNGNTIYF,TGTGCCAGCAGTTTTTCCCCTCGTGGGGGGCAGAATGGAAACACCATATATTTT
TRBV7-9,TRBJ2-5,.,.,CASSFTGTVQETQYF,TGTGCCAGCAGCTTTACCGGGACGGTACAAGAGACCCAGTACTTC
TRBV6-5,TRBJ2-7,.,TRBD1,CASKTGTGDYEQYF,TGTGCCAGCAAGACCGGGACAGGGGATTACGAGCAGTACTTC
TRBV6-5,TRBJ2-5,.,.,CASSPRQDEETQYF,TGTGCCAGCAGCCCCCGACAGGATGAAGAGACCCAGTACTTC
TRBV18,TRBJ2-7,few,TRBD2,CASSPPGTSFYEQYF,TGTGCCAGCTCACCCCCCGGGACTAGCTTCTACGAGCAGTACTTC
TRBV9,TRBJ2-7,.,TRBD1,CASSVGQGVREQYF,TGTGCCAGCAGCGTCGGACAGGGGGTGCGTGAGCAGTACTTC
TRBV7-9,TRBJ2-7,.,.,CASSLRTAPYEQYF,TGTGCCAGCAGTTTACGGACAGCCCCCTACGAGCAGTACTTC
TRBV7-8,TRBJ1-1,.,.,CASSLVGTDPEAFF,TGTGCCAGCAGCTTAGTAGGGACGGACCCTGAAGCTTTCTTT
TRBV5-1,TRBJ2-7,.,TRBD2,CASSLGSSGRAGYEQYF,TGCGCCAGCAGCTTGGGTTCTAGCGGGAGGGCCGGGTACGAGCAGTACTTC
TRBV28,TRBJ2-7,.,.,CASSPPSWVPSSYEQYF,TGTGCCAGCAGTCCCCCCTCATGGGTCCCCAGCTCCTACGAGCAGTACTTC
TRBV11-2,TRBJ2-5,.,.,CASSSGLFYKETQYF,TGTGCCAGCAGCTCCGGACTCTTCTACAAAGAGACCCAGTACTTC